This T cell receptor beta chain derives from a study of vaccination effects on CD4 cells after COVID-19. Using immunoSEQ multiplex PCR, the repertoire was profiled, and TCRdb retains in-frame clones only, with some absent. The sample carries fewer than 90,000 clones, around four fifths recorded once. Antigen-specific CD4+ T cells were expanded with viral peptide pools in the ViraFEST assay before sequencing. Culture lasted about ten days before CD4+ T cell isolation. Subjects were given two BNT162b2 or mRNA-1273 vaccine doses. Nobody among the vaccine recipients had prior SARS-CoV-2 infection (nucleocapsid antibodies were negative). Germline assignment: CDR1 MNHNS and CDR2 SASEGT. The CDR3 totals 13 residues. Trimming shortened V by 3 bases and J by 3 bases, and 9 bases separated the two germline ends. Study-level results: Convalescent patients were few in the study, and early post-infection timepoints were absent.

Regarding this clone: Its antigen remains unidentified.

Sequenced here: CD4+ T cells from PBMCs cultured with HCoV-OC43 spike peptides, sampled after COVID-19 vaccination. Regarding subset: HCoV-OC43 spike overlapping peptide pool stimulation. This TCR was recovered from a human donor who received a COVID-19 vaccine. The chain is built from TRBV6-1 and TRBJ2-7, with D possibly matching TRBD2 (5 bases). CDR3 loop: CASSEEANYEQYV. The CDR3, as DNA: TGTGCCAGCAGTGAGGAGGCAAACTACGAGCAGTACGTC.